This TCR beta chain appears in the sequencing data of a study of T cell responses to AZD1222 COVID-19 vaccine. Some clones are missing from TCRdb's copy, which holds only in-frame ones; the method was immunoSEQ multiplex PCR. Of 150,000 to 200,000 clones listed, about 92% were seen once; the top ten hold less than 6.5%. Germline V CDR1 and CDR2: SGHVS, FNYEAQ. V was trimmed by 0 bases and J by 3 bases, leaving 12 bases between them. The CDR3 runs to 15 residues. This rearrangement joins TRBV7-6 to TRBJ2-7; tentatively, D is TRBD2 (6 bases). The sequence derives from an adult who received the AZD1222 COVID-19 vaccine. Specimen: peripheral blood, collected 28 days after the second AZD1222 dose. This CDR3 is CASSLAASVVYEQYF. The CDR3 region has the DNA TGTGCCAGCAGCTTAGCCGCTAGCGTAGTCTACGAGCAGTACTTC.